One sample yielded the 29 T cell receptor beta chains listed below, sequenced in a study of post-analysis software for immune sequencing data. Study-level points and caveats: The five TRBV segments detected at higher frequency in patients than in controls included TRBV5-6, TRBV5-1 and TRBV20-1.

Their specific antigens are unknown. The authors incorporated unique molecular identifiers into the TCR beta cDNA libraries. TCRdb redid the calling of the PCR reads with MiXCR, one entry per CDR3 protein. This sample yields roughly 180,000 distinct CDR3 sequences, of which approximately 31% are seen a single time; more than 1.3% belongs to the top ten. Source material: blood. These receptors came from a girl aged 10 to 17 with multiple sclerosis.

The V call is TRBV7-2, the J call TRBJ2-7, with a weak D call TRBD2 (5 bases). The V end lost 5 bases, the J end lost 1 base, and 9 bases lay between the germline ends. Germline V lookup: CDR1 SGHTA, CDR2 FQGNSA. This CDR3 is 13 amino acids long. CDR3 nucleotide sequence: TGTGCCAGCAGCCGGTGGACTTCCTACGAGCAGTACTTC. This sequence encodes CASSRWTSYEQYF. The full variable domain, rest sourced from reference TRBV7-2 and TRBJ2-7, is GAGVSQSPSNKVTEKGKDVELRCDPISGHTALYWYRQSLGQGLEFLIYFQGNSAPDKSGLPSDRFSAERTGGSVSTLTIQRTQQEDSAVYLCASSRWTSYEQYFGPGTRLTVT.

The V call is TRBV28, the J call TRBJ2-7, with D hard to call. CDR1 and CDR2 from the germline V gene are MDHEN and SYDVKM. CDR3 length: 10 residues. Trimming took 7 bases from V and 6 from J, leaving 7 bases between them. The DNA of the CDR3 is TGTGCCAGCAAGGGCTTCGAGCAGTACTTC. It is translated as CASKGFEQYF.

The chain uses TRBV10-3 and TRBJ1-2; 7 positions agree with TRBD1. CDR3 size: 15 residues. The germline V gene has CDR1 ENHRY and CDR2 SYGVKD. J was trimmed by 0 bases and V by 7 bases; bases with no gene match: 8. CDR3 bases: TGTGCCATCACCGGAGGACAGGTCTCTAACTATGGCTACACCTTC. Its translation is CAITGGQVSNYGYTF.

Concerning this clonotype itself: An end of the junction does not agree with germline; a read error may underlie this. The chain carries TRBV19 and TRBJ1-6; 10 positions agree with TRBD1. Germline CDR1 reads LNHDA; CDR2 reads SQIVND (reference sequence). CDR3 length: 15 residues. The CDR3 protein is CASSTRQGADSPPHF. The CDR3 DNA sequence: TGTGCCAGTAGTACTCGACAGGGGGCGGATTCACCCCCCCACTTT.

The chain employs TRBV25-1 and TRBJ1-1; 7 bases line up with TRBD1. The germline V gene encodes CDR1 MGHDK and CDR2 SYGVNS. V shed 9 bases and J 4 bases; nucleotides not matched to a gene: 5. CDR3 length: 12 amino acids. CDR3 protein: CASRSGGTEAFF. CDR3 nucleotides: TGTGCCAGTAGATCAGGGGGCACTGAAGCTTTCTTT. The variable domain in full, completed from reference TRBV25-1 and TRBJ1-1, reads EADIYQTPRYLVIGTGKKITLECSQTMGHDKMYWYQQDPGMELHLIHYSYGVNSTEKGDLSSESTVSRIRTEHFPLTLESARPSHTSQYLCASRSGGTEAFFGQGTRLTVV.

This clonotype came up a few times. V usage is TRBV18 and J usage is TRBJ2-7; D is undetermined. This CDR3 has 15 residues. The ends were cut back, 4 bases at V and 4 bases at J, with 17 bases in the middle. Germline V gene lookup returns CDR1 KGHSH and CDR2 LQKENI. CDR3 protein: CASSQVDISIYEQYF. DNA of the CDR3: TGTGCCAGCTCACAGGTCGACATTAGCATATACGAGCAGTACTTC.

This clonotype has only a few counts. V and J are TRBV10-3 and TRBJ1-1, with D possibly TRBD1 on 6 matching bases. CDR3 length: 14 residues. Trimming removed 3 bases at V and 0 bases at J, with 8 bases between. Germline CDR1 and CDR2: ENHRY and SYGVKD. Here the CDR3 reads CAISDRTVNTEAFF. The CDR3 DNA sequence: TGTGCCATCAGTGATCGGACAGTGAACACTGAAGCTTTCTTT.

This sequence joins TRBV5-1 and TRBJ2-7, with 7 bases identical to TRBD1. Trimming at V came to 1 base and at J to 2 bases, leaving 6 bases not matched to a gene. This CDR3 comprises 15 residues. In germline, CDR1 is SGHRS, CDR2 YFSETQ. The DNA for the CDR3 is TGCGCCAGCAGCTTGTTAGGGGGCGAGGCCTACGAGCAGTACTTC. Its protein is CASSLLGGEAYEQYF.

This clonotype was seen ten or more times. The chain has TRBV3-1 and TRBJ1-2; D uncertain. The CDR3 covers 13 residues. In germline, CDR1 is LGHDT, CDR2 YNNKEL (reference sequence). Trimming left V 4 bases short and J 1 base short, with 7 bases between. Here the CDR3 DNA reads TGTGCCAGCAGCCGAGATAGTAACTATGGCTACACCTTC. As protein: CASSRDSNYGYTF.

The chain recombines TRBV4-2 with TRBJ2-7; the match to TRBD2 covers 10 bases. The CDR3 is 16 residues long. CDR1 and CDR2 (germline): LGHNA, YNFKEQ. With V trimmed by 3 bases and J by 7 bases, 12 bases remained unmatched. CDR3 sequence: CASSQVETSGYNEQYF. Written as DNA, the CDR3 is TGTGCCAGCAGCCAGGTTGAGACTAGCGGGTACAATGAGCAGTACTTC.

This clonotype was counted ten times or more. This chain connects TRBV5-1 to TRBJ2-7; a weak D match, TRBD1 (5 bases). Between the trimmed V and J ends, which lost 1 base and 7 bases, there was a span of 12 bases. CDR1 and CDR2 from the germline V gene are SGHRS and YFSETQ. This CDR3 spans 13 amino acids. The CDR3 DNA sequence: TGCGCCAGCAGCTTGTCAGGGTATGGGGAGCAGTACTTC. As protein: CASSLSGYGEQYF.

Comments on this clonotype: It may be a read error: a sequence one base away is much more abundant. The chain uses TRBV20-1 and TRBJ2-7; 8 bases match TRBD2. The length of the CDR3 is 12 residues. Germline V CDR1 and CDR2: DFQATT, SNEGSKA (reference sequence). The CDR3 protein is CRAGGGKGEQYF. The DNA of the CDR3 is TGCAGGGCCGGGGGGGGTAAGGGCGAGCAGTACTTC.

The chain is built from TRBV9 and TRBJ2-7; the D gene is possibly TRBD1 (5 bases). Germline CDR1 SGDLS, CDR2 YYNGEE. Trimming removed 5 bases from V and 6 bases from J, with 15 bases in between. The CDR3 totals 13 residues. The CDR3 sequence is CASSDDSFSEQYF. For the CDR3, the DNA is TGTGCCAGCAGTGACGACAGTTTCAGCGAGCAGTACTTC.

The gene calls are TRBV5-1 and TRBJ1-2; the D gene is possibly TRBD1 (5 bases). Per germline, CDR1 SGHRS and CDR2 YFSETQ. The CDR3 contains 13 residues. V lost 4 bases and J 7 bases, leaving 14 bases between the germline ends. In DNA form, the CDR3 reads TGCGCCAGCAGCCTCCGACAGACCCTTGGCTACACCTTC. It encodes CASSLRQTLGYTF.

In the case of this clonotype: This could be a read error, since a much larger clone is one nucleotide away. The chain joins TRBV20-1 to TRBJ2-7; D call uncertain. V was trimmed by 3 bases and J by 0 bases, leaving 9 bases between them. The CDR3 loop spans 13 amino acids. Germline V gives CDR1 DFQATT, CDR2 SNEGSKA (reference sequence). The CDR3 loop is CSASSGFSYEQYF. Here the CDR3 DNA reads TGCAGTGCTAGCTCAGGCTTCTCCTACGAGCAGTACTTC.

The V gene is TRBV5-1, the J gene TRBJ1-3, with D unclear. With 4 bases removed from V and 2 bases from J, the gap between germline ends came to 10 bases. Looked up from germline, CDR1 is SGHRS and CDR2 is YFSETQ. This CDR3 has 14 residues. As DNA, the CDR3 is TGCGCCAGCAGCCCGGCTGGGACTGGAAACACCATATATTTT. As protein: CASSPAGTGNTIYF.

There are many counts of this clonotype. This sequence joins TRBV12-3 or TRBV12-4 and TRBJ2-5; 9 bases line up with TRBD2. The V and J ends lost 7 bases and 0 bases, in that order; junction bases with no gene match: 3. This CDR3 is 14 amino acids long. The CDR3 spells CASTSGRYQETQYF. The CDR3 DNA sequence: TGTGCCAGCACAAGCGGGAGGTACCAAGAGACCCAGTACTTC.

The table lists this clonotype with a few counts. The chain links TRBV12-3 or TRBV12-4 to TRBJ1-6; TRBD1 is a possible D gene (5 bases). V was pared by 6 bases and J by 10 bases, with 13 bases between. The CDR3 is made up of 13 amino acids. The CDR3: CASSLQGRSPLHF. DNA of the CDR3: TGTGCCAGCAGCCTTCAGGGACGGTCACCCCTCCACTTT.

With respect to this clonotype: This may be a read error: a much more frequent sequence differs by one nucleotide. The chain couples TRBV20-1 to TRBJ1-1; maybe TRBD1 (6 bases). The CDR3 runs 14 residues. Germline CDR1 is DFQATT and CDR2 is SNEGSKA (reference sequence). The CDR3 protein is CRARLGALNTEAFF. The DNA for the CDR3 is TGCCGTGCTAGATTGGGGGCGCTGAACACTGAAGCTTTCTTT.

This clonotype was counted only a few times. The chain uses TRBV21-1 and TRBJ2-1; the table's D call, TRBD2, has no DNA check behind it. TRBV21-1 is a pseudogene segment. This CDR3 has 14 residues. The CDR3 DNA reads TGTGCCAGCAGCACTCCCAGACTAGGAAAGGAGCAGTTCTTC. Protein sequence: CASSTPRLGKEQFF.

Remarks on this clonotype: A much larger clone differs by one base, so this may be a read error. The chain joins TRBV5-1 to TRBJ2-5; tentative D call: TRBD1 (5 bases). Trimming stripped 5 bases from V and 11 bases from J, with 22 bases between. CDR1 is SGHRS, CDR2 YFSETQ, per germline. The CDR3 sequence is 14 residues long. CDR3: CASRNRQTYNEQYF. CDR3 DNA sequence: TGCGCCAGCAGAAACAGGCAAACCTACAATGAGCAGTACTTC.

This clonotype has at least ten counts. The genes are TRBV7-9 and TRBJ2-7; D is possibly TRBD2 (6 bases). CDR3 length equals 14 residues. Germline V CDR1 and CDR2: SEHNR, FQNEAQ (reference sequence). The germline V and J ends were trimmed by 5 bases and 2 bases, with 13 bases remaining between them. The CDR3 DNA sequence: TGTGCCAGCAGCCCCCGGACTACGACCTACGAGCAGTACTTC. As protein: CASSPRTTTYEQYF.

Notes on this clonotype: It may be a read error: a sequence one base away is much more abundant. Lacking the conserved final phenylalanine or tryptophan, this CDR3 likely reflects a read error. The chain uses TRBV5-1 and TRBJ2-7, with TRBD1 as a possible D gene (6 bases). Trimming cost V 3 bases and J 3 bases, with 16 bases left between them. The germline V gene has CDR1 SGHRS and CDR2 YFSETQ. This CDR3 is 15 amino acids long. The CDR3 is CASSSYTGSSYEQYL. CDR3 nucleotide sequence: TGCGCCAGCAGCTCCTATACAGGGTCAAGCTACGAGCAGTACTTA.

This chain connects TRBV28 to TRBJ2-2; tentatively, D is TRBD2 (5 bases). The V and J ends lost 2 bases and 0 bases respectively, with 7 bases between them. This CDR3 spans 15 amino acids. Germline loops: CDR1 MDHEN, CDR2 SYDVKM. The CDR3 region has the DNA TGTGCCAGCAGTTTACCCGGGACGAACACCGGGGAGCTGTTTTTT. It is translated as CASSLPGTNTGELFF.

Comment on this clonotype: Given a much more abundant clone one base away, this may be a read error. The V gene is TRBV4-1, the J gene TRBJ2-7; D is uncertain. The CDR3 has 14 residues. Germline CDR1 and CDR2: MGHRA and YSYEKL. CDR3 bases: TGCGCCAACAGCCAAACCCAGTTGGACTACGAGCAGTACTTC. This encodes CANSQTQLDYEQYF.

This chain links TRBV20-1 with TRBJ2-1; 9 bases are a match to TRBD2. CDR3 length: 15 residues. With V trimmed by 1 base and J by 4 bases, 5 bases remained unmatched. CDR1 DFQATT and CDR2 SNEGSKA come from the germline V gene (reference sequence). CDR3 sequence (DNA): TGCAGTGCTAGAGCCGGGACTAGCTGGTACAATGAGCAGTTCTTC. Translated: CSARAGTSWYNEQFF.

The sample holds many counts of this clonotype. The chain uses TRBV6-2 or TRBV6-3 and TRBJ2-2; D not certain. V lost 7 bases and J 8 bases, leaving 14 bases between the germline ends. Looked up from germline, CDR1 is MNHEY and CDR2 is SVGEGT. This CDR3 has 13 amino acids. CDR3 in DNA: TGTGCCAGCACCACCTGGGTGGTTGGGGAGCTGTTTTTT. Protein product: CASTTWVVGELFF.

This clonotype was seen just once. It may be a read error: a sequence one base away is much more abundant. This chain joins TRBV7-9 and TRBJ2-1, with 7 nucleotides matching TRBD2. With 3 bases clipped from V and 10 bases from J, the junction kept 9 bases outside the gene matches. CDR1 and CDR2 from the germline V gene are SEHNR and FQNEAQ (reference sequence). The CDR3 contains 14 residues. The CDR3 reads CASSFPGEGPEQFF. CDR3 bases: TGTGCCAGCAGCTTCCCCGGGGAGGGACCCGAGCAGTTCTTC.

Notes on this clonotype: A much larger clone is a single base away; this may be a read error. The V and J genes are TRBV5-6 and TRBJ2-4, with a tentative D call TRBD1 (6 bases). The CDR3 is made up of 16 amino acids. V gave up 6 bases and J gave up 2 bases, with 18 bases separating them. CDR1 SGHDT and CDR2 YYEEEE come from the germline V gene. The CDR3 spells CASNYGTNVTKNIQYF. In nucleotides, the CDR3 is TGTGCCAGCAACTATGGGACAAACGTAACCAAAAACATTCAGTACTTC.